These 28 T cell receptor beta chains were all obtained from the same sample, sequenced in a study of long-term antiretroviral therapy in people with HIV. A v3.0 immunoSEQ assay was performed at survey level. Sequencing used immunoSEQ multiplex PCR; TCRdb keeps in-frame clones, though not all of them. The sample lists 20,000 or so clones, roughly 80% occurring once. Sequences were derived from unsorted PBMCs, sampled 0.6 years after starting antiretroviral therapy. These receptor sequences come from a woman between 18 and 30 years old with HIV.

The chain recombines TRBV28 with TRBJ2-1; 10 positions agree with TRBD2. V gave up 6 bases and J gave up 9 bases; unmatched junction bases: 14. The CDR3 spans 16 residues. Germline V gene sequence: CDR1 MDHEN, CDR2 SYDVKM. This CDR3 reads CASSLTPSGSAAEQFF. CDR3 in DNA: TGTGCCAGCAGCCTAACCCCTAGCGGGAGCGCGGCTGAGCAGTTCTTC.

Points on this clone: At one of its ends the junction is not consistent with the germline gene, which may arise from a read error. The CDR3 region is CSVVPQNAASFEQYF. The CDR3 nucleotides read TGCAGCGTTGTACCCCAAAATGCGGCCTCCTTCGAGCAGTACTTC. This chain links TRBV29-1 with TRBJ2-7; D is unclear. Germline-derived CDR1 and CDR2 are SQVTM and ANQGSEA. This CDR3 is built from 15 residues.

The chain uses TRBV19 and TRBJ2-1; 8 bases are shared with TRBD2. The CDR3 is 16 amino acids. The V segment lost 1 base and the J segment 8 bases; nucleotides outside the gene matches: 10. The germline V gene has CDR1 LNHDA and CDR2 SQIVND (reference sequence). CDR3 DNA sequence: TGTGCCAGTAGTATAGGGACGGGGGGGGGCCTCGATGAGCAGTTCTTC. Its protein is CASSIGTGGGLDEQFF.

This clone has more than one count but fewer than ten. CDR3 protein: CASSLARRTYNEQFF. The DNA of the CDR3 is TGTGCCAGCAGTTTAGCGAGGAGGACCTACAATGAGCAGTTCTTC. The chain has TRBV28 and TRBJ2-1; D may be TRBD2 (5 bases). CDR3 length: 15 amino acids. Germline values: CDR1 MDHEN, CDR2 SYDVKM. Trimming left V 2 bases short and J 2 bases short, with 10 bases between. Drawing the rest from reference TRBV28 and TRBJ2-1, the complete variable domain is DVKVTQSSRYLVKRTGEKVFLECVQDMDHENMFWYRQDPGLGLRLIYFSYDVKMKEKGDIPEGYSVSREKKERFSLILESASTNQTSMYLCASSLARRTYNEQFFGPGTRLTVL.

The V and J genes are TRBV15 and TRBJ2-7; the D is unclear. The germline V and J ends were trimmed by 0 bases and 7 bases, with 16 bases remaining between them. This CDR3 is 15 amino acids long. Per germline, CDR1 LNHNV and CDR2 YYDKDF (reference sequence). The CDR3 reads CATSRDGSKSGEQYF. CDR3 in DNA: TGTGCCACCAGCAGAGATGGAAGTAAGTCGGGTGAGCAGTACTTC.

The chain is built from TRBV19 and TRBJ1-5; D unresolved. The CDR3 runs 15 residues. Germline V gene sequence: CDR1 LNHDA, CDR2 SQIVND (reference sequence). With 3 bases removed from V and 0 bases from J, the gap between germline ends came to 9 bases. The CDR3: CASSILPYSNQPQHF. Written as DNA, the CDR3 is TGTGCCAGTAGTATTCTGCCATATAGCAATCAGCCCCAGCATTTT. Filled out from reference TRBV19 and TRBJ1-5, the complete variable domain reads DGGITQSPKYLFRKEGQNVTLSCEQNLNHDAMYWYRQDPGQGLRLIYYSQIVNDFQKGDIAEGYSVSREKKESFPLTVTSAQKNPTAFYLCASSILPYSNQPQHFGDGTRLSIL.

This clone was counted between two and nine times. This chain uses TRBV12-2 with TRBJ1-4. TRBV12-2 represents a pseudogene. The CDR3 is 16 amino acids. Here the CDR3 DNA reads TGTGCAAGTCGCCTCCTCTGGGAGGGTGACGGTGAAAAACTGTTTTTT. The encoded protein is CASRLLWEGDGEKLFF.

This chain joins TRBV7-8 and TRBJ1-2, with D possibly TRBD1 on 6 matching bases. The CDR3 contains 14 residues. The germline V and J ends were trimmed by 2 bases and 6 bases, with 13 bases remaining between them. Germline V gene lookup returns CDR1 SGHVS and CDR2 FQNEAQ. The CDR3 nucleotides read TGTGCCAGCAGCTTAATTTACGGGGGCCATGGCTACACCTTC. It codes for CASSLIYGGHGYTF.

This clone was recorded only once. The V call is TRBV10-2, the J call TRBJ2-5; D is uncertain. This CDR3 is built from 12 residues. Between the trimmed V and J ends, which lost 8 bases and 1 base, there was a span of 8 bases. The V gene's germline CDR1 is WSHSY and CDR2 SAAADI. The CDR3: CASGVGQETQYF. CDR3 coding DNA: TGCGCCAGCGGTGTCGGCCAAGAGACCCAGTACTTC.

The rearrangement uses TRBV5-4 and TRBJ1-2; a possible D gene is TRBD1 (5 bases). With 3 bases removed from V and 4 bases from J, the gap between germline ends came to 13 bases. The CDR3 has 14 amino acids. Germline CDR1 SGHNT, CDR2 YYREEE (reference sequence). The DNA of the CDR3 is TGTGCCAGCAGCTCTGGACACTATAGCTATGGCTACACCTTC. This gives the protein CASSSGHYSYGYTF.

V usage is TRBV14 and J usage is TRBJ1-1; D is uncertain. Germline CDR1 is SGHDN and CDR2 is FVKESK. V was pared by 3 bases and J by 3 bases, with 5 bases between. This CDR3 is built from 12 residues. Here the CDR3 reads CASSHRYTEAFF. The CDR3, as DNA: TGTGCCAGCAGCCACAGATACACTGAAGCTTTCTTT.

This sequence joins TRBV5-4 and TRBJ2-7; D not certain. The CDR3 length is 13 residues. The ends were cut back, 0 bases at V and 2 bases at J, with 6 bases in the middle. The germline V gene encodes CDR1 SGHNT and CDR2 YYREEE (reference sequence). The CDR3 nucleotides are TGTGCCAGCAGCTTGGAGGCGGCCTACGAGCAGTACTTC. Amino acid sequence: CASSLEAAYEQYF.

V and J are TRBV11-2 and TRBJ2-7; D remains unclear. Germline CDR1 and CDR2: SGHAT and FQNNGV. The V gene lost 0 bases and the J gene lost 6 bases, with 9 bases spanning the gap. The CDR3 covers 13 residues. The CDR3 nucleotides read TGTGCCAGCAGCTTAGATCGTAGAGGCGAGCAGTACTTC. Translating gives CASSLDRRGEQYF.

This chain links TRBV27 with TRBJ1-2; 7 bases match TRBD1. After removal of 5 bases from V and 7 bases from J, the junction contained 10 bases not matched to a gene. The length of the CDR3 is 14 residues. Germline loops: CDR1 MNHEY, CDR2 SMNVEV (reference sequence). CDR3 DNA sequence: TGTGCCAGCAGTATCAACAGGGGTTCCAGTGGCTACACCTTC. Translated, it gives CASSINRGSSGYTF.

The rearrangement joins TRBV28 to TRBJ1-5; D perhaps matches TRBD1 (6 bases). This CDR3 comprises 13 residues. V lost 4 bases and J 11 bases, leaving 15 bases between the germline ends. Germline CDR1 reads MDHEN; CDR2 reads SYDVKM. The CDR3: CASSYRAPEAQHF. The CDR3 coding sequence is TGTGCCAGCAGTTACAGGGCCCCCGAGGCCCAGCATTTT.

The rearrangement links TRBV6-5 to TRBJ1-1; D not resolved. CDR1 MNHEY and CDR2 SVGAGI come from the germline V gene. The CDR3 is made up of 12 amino acids. The germline V and J ends were trimmed by 5 bases and 6 bases, with 10 bases remaining between them. CDR3 residues: CASSGGGSEAFF. The DNA for the CDR3 is TGTGCCAGCAGTGGCGGCGGGTCTGAAGCTTTCTTT.

The gene calls are TRBV7-9 and TRBJ1-2; no reliable D call. The germline V gene encodes CDR1 SEHNR and CDR2 FQNEAQ (reference sequence). The CDR3 length is 13 residues. Trimming took off 0 bases at V and 8 bases at J, with 10 bases between the two ends. Written as DNA, the CDR3 is TGTGCCAGCAGCTTAGCGTCCTTGGGCGGCTACACCTTC. The encoded protein is CASSLASLGGYTF.

This rearrangement joins TRBV5-6 to TRBJ1-2; 7 bases align to TRBD1. Trimming took 3 bases from V and 4 from J; bases not matched to a gene: 6. The CDR3 contains 14 residues. Germline CDR1 and CDR2: SGHDT and YYEEEE. In DNA form, the CDR3 reads TGTGCCAGCAGCTCGGGACAGCAATTCTATGGCTACACCTTC. It encodes CASSSGQQFYGYTF. Using reference TRBV5-6 and TRBJ1-2 for the parts outside the CDR3, the full variable domain is DAGVTQSPTHLIKTRGQQVTLRCSPKSGHDTVSWYQQALGQGPQFIFQYYEEEERQRGNFPDRFSGHQFPNYSSELNVNALLLGDSALYLCASSSGQQFYGYTFGSGTRLTVV.

This clone was observed once. The chain recombines TRBV6-5 with TRBJ1-1, with TRBD1 matching over 10 bases. CDR3 size: 14 residues. Germline CDR1 and CDR2: MNHEY and SVGAGI. The trim removed 5 bases at V and 6 bases at J, leaving 6 bases unmatched. The CDR3 sequence: CASSLIGQGAEAFF. CDR3 DNA: TGTGCCAGCAGTCTGATTGGACAGGGGGCTGAAGCTTTCTTT.

The rearrangement uses TRBV27 and TRBJ1-2; D unresolved. This CDR3 contains 13 residues. CDR1 and CDR2 (germline): MNHEY, SMNVEV (reference sequence). Trimming pared 2 bases from V and 2 bases from J, leaving 6 bases between. DNA of the CDR3: TGTGCCAGCAGTTTAATAGGGAACTATGGCTACACCTTC. Translating gives CASSLIGNYGYTF.

The CDR3 region has the DNA TGTGCCAGCAGTTTATCGACAGGGATCTCCTACGAGCAGTACTTC. Translating gives CASSLSTGISYEQYF. This chain joins TRBV27 and TRBJ2-7, with 7 bases identical to TRBD1. V trimming: 0 bases; J trimming: 0 bases; junction bases outside the gene matches: 2. The CDR3 runs 15 residues. Germline V gene lookup returns CDR1 MNHEY and CDR2 SMNVEV (reference sequence).

This chain joins TRBV28 and TRBJ1-2; tentatively, D is TRBD1 (5 bases). Germline CDR1 reads MDHEN; CDR2 reads SYDVKM. Trimming cost V 3 bases and J 7 bases, with 15 bases left between them. The CDR3 spans 14 residues. The CDR3 DNA reads TGTGCCAGCAGTTTTTATCAGGGTTGGGCTGGCTACACCTTC. Amino acids: CASSFYQGWAGYTF.

The J gene is TRBJ2-1, the V gene TRBV11-2, with 14 bases matching TRBD2. Germline trimming cut 5 bases from V and 9 bases from J; bases unmatched to any gene: 3. The CDR3 spans 14 residues. Germline CDR1 SGHAT, CDR2 FQNNGV. CDR3 sequence reads: CASSPGLAGAEQFF. CDR3 coding DNA: TGTGCCAGCAGCCCGGGACTAGCGGGAGCTGAGCAGTTCTTC.

The chain uses TRBV7-2 and TRBJ2-1; TRBD2 agrees at 9 bases. CDR3 length: 15 residues. Germline V CDR1 and CDR2: SGHTA, FQGNSA. The J segment lost 9 bases and the V segment lost 0 bases, leaving 6 bases of the junction unmatched. The CDR3: CASSLALAGFGEQFF. CDR3 DNA sequence: TGTGCCAGCAGCTTAGCTCTAGCGGGATTTGGTGAGCAGTTCTTC.

The chain links TRBV29-1 to TRBJ2-5; D might be TRBD2 (6 bases). Trimming stripped 5 bases from V and 5 bases from J, with 12 bases between. Per germline, CDR1 SQVTM and CDR2 ANQGSEA. This CDR3 is 12 amino acids long. CDR3 residues: CSVSWDFETQYF. For the CDR3, the DNA is TGCAGCGTTTCCTGGGACTTTGAGACCCAGTACTTC.

CDR3 loop: CASSPQGAGEKLFF. In DNA, the CDR3 is TGTGCCAGCAGCCCGCAGGGGGCTGGGGAAAAACTGTTTTTT. The chain employs TRBV7-9 and TRBJ1-4, with TRBD1 identical over 8 bases. The CDR3 has 14 residues. CDR1 and CDR2 (germline): SEHNR, FQNEAQ (reference sequence). Germline trimming cut 5 bases from V and 8 bases from J; bases unmatched to any gene: 7.

V is TRBV5-6 and J is TRBJ2-3, with a possible D match to TRBD1 (7 bases). Per the germline V gene, CDR1 is SGHDT and CDR2 is YYEEEE. The CDR3 loop spans 16 amino acids. V was clipped by 3 bases and J by 2 bases, with 16 bases between them. CDR3 region: CASSWGQGGFTDTQYF. The CDR3 DNA reads as TGTGCCAGCAGCTGGGGCCAGGGGGGTTTCACAGATACGCAGTATTTT.

The gene calls are TRBV7-6 and TRBJ2-7; D is undetermined. V gave up 5 bases and J gave up 6 bases, with 14 bases separating them. Looked up from germline, CDR1 is SGHVS and CDR2 is FNYEAQ. This CDR3 is 13 amino acids long. DNA of the CDR3: TGTGCCAGCAGCCAAGACCAGGCGGCCGAGCAGTACTTC. Residues: CASSQDQAAEQYF.